What follows are 30 T cell receptor beta chains derived from one specimen sequenced in a study of long-term antiretroviral therapy in people with HIV. A v3.0 immunoSEQ assay was performed at survey level. The table came from immunoSEQ multiplex PCR; TCRdb's copy has only in-frame clones and leaves some out. The repertoire consists of some 14,000 clones, with just under 85% occurring once and the leading ten covering 15% to 20%. This specimen consisted of unsorted PBMCs, obtained just before starting antiretroviral therapy. All receptors come from a man in his forties or fifties with HIV.

The chain couples TRBV7-8 to TRBJ1-6; tentatively, D is TRBD1 (5 bases). The germline V and J ends were trimmed by 5 bases and 7 bases, with 15 bases remaining between them. Germline CDR1 is SGHVS and CDR2 is FQNEAQ. CDR3 length equals 15 residues. The CDR3 bases are TGTGCCAGCAGCCTCCGGCCAGGGATGAATTCACCCCTCCACTTT. It codes for CASSLRPGMNSPLHF.

The CDR3, as DNA: TGTGCCAGTACTTACTACTCTGGAAACACCATATATTTT. Translation gives CASTYYSGNTIYF. The chain employs TRBV2 and TRBJ1-3; D not resolved. Trimming took off 9 bases at V and 0 bases at J, with 9 bases between the two ends. The germline V gene encodes CDR1 SNHLY and CDR2 FYNNEI. This CDR3 spans 13 amino acids. The full variable domain, its missing parts supplied by reference TRBV2 and TRBJ1-3, is EPEVTQTPSHQVTQMGQEVILRCVPISNHLYFYWYRQILGQKVEFLVSFYNNEISEKSEIFDDQFSVERPDGSNFTLKIRSTKLEDSAMYFCASTYYSGNTIYFGEGSWLTVV.

This chain connects TRBV6-1 to TRBJ2-7; a weak D match, TRBD1 (6 bases). Germline CDR1 and CDR2: MNHNS and SASEGT. The CDR3 has 15 residues. V was shortened by 8 bases and J by 1 base, with 18 bases between the two germline ends. CDR3 nucleotides: TGTGCCAGCGGGGGCGACCGGGCCCCTTCCTACGAGCAGTACTTC. Its translation is CASGGDRAPSYEQYF.

V gene TRBV4-2 combines with J gene TRBJ2-7; TRBD1 agrees at 8 bases. The CDR3 spans 16 residues. Germline V gene data show CDR1 as LGHNA and CDR2 as YNFKEQ. J gave up 2 bases and V 4 bases, and 10 bases lay outside the gene matches. The chain's CDR3 is CASSRMDRAGTYEQYF. DNA of the CDR3: TGTGCCAGCAGCCGAATGGACAGGGCGGGCACCTACGAGCAGTACTTC.

As concerns this clone: One junction end does not reproduce the germline sequence, and a read error may be involved. This chain uses TRBV2 with TRBJ2-1, with D uncertain. The CDR3 runs to 12 residues. Germline assignment: CDR1 SNHLY and CDR2 FYNNEI. The CDR3 bases are TGTGCCAGCAGCTACTTGGACGGATCGAAAATCTTC. Residues: CASSYLDGSKIF. Drawing the rest from reference TRBV2 and TRBJ2-1, the complete variable domain is EPEVTQTPSHQVTQMGQEVILRCVPISNHLYFYWYRQILGQKVEFLVSFYNNEISEKSEIFDDQFSVERPDGSNFTLKIRSTKLEDSAMYFCASSYLDGSKIFGPGTRLTVL.

Here the CDR3 reads CASRKEVVSGTGGTEAFF. CDR3 nucleotides: TGTGCCAGCAGGAAGGAGGTGGTAAGCGGGACAGGGGGCACTGAAGCTTTCTTT. This chain links TRBV2 with TRBJ1-1, with 11 bases that match TRBD1. Germline V gene data show CDR1 as SNHLY and CDR2 as FYNNEI. V shed 6 bases and J 4 bases; nucleotides not matched to a gene: 16. The CDR3 totals 18 residues.

The chain links TRBV29-1 to TRBJ2-2; 8 bases are shared with TRBD1. CDR3 size: 13 residues. The V segment lost 8 bases and the J segment 5 bases; nucleotides outside the gene matches: 7. Germline CDR1 is SQVTM and CDR2 is ANQGSEA. In nucleotides, the CDR3 is TGCAGCTTTTCAGGGGGCGTGACCGGGGAGCTGTTTTTT. Its protein is CSFSGGVTGELFF.

This chain links TRBV2 with TRBJ2-5; 8 bases are shared with TRBD1. The CDR3 has 14 amino acids. J was trimmed by 4 bases and V by 7 bases; bases with no gene match: 8. From germline, CDR1 is SNHLY and CDR2 FYNNEI. The CDR3 loop is CASKNRGIPETQYF. CDR3 DNA: TGTGCCAGCAAAAACAGGGGGATTCCAGAGACCCAGTACTTC.

The chain has TRBV2 and TRBJ1-5; D remains unclear. CDR1 SNHLY and CDR2 FYNNEI come from the germline V gene. The V end lost 1 base, the J end lost 1 base, and 14 bases lay between the germline ends. The CDR3 contains 17 residues. This CDR3 is CASSEVWSSGSNQPQHF. CDR3 in DNA: TGTGCCAGCAGTGAAGTGTGGTCGTCAGGCAGCAATCAGCCCCAGCATTTT. Full variable domain (missing parts from reference TRBV2 and TRBJ1-5): EPEVTQTPSHQVTQMGQEVILRCVPISNHLYFYWYRQILGQKVEFLVSFYNNEISEKSEIFDDQFSVERPDGSNFTLKIRSTKLEDSAMYFCASSEVWSSGSNQPQHFGDGTRLSIL.

The rearrangement uses TRBV5-1 and TRBJ2-1; D call uncertain. V was clipped by 3 bases and J by 6 bases, with 13 bases between them. Germline CDR1 reads SGHRS; CDR2 reads YFSETQ. The CDR3 contains 14 residues. The CDR3 here is CASSSDPRANEQFF. The CDR3 DNA is TGCGCCAGCAGCTCGGACCCCCGCGCCAATGAGCAGTTCTTC. Variable domain in full (rest from reference TRBV5-1 and TRBJ2-1): KAGVTQTPRYLIKTRGQQVTLSCSPISGHRSVSWYQQTPGQGLQFLFEYFSETQRNKGNFPGRFSGRQFSNSRSEMNVSTLELGDSALYLCASSSDPRANEQFFGPGTRLTVL.

This clone was seen once. J is TRBJ2-7 and V is TRBV11-2; 9 bases are a match to TRBD2. V shed 5 bases and J 4 bases; nucleotides not matched to a gene: 12. The CDR3 has 16 residues. Germline values: CDR1 SGHAT, CDR2 FQNNGV. DNA for the CDR3: TGTGCCAGCAGCCCCGAGCGGGGGGAGTTCGTTTACGAGCAGTACTTC. This sequence encodes CASSPERGEFVYEQYF.

The chain couples TRBV2 to TRBJ2-5; TRBD2 aligns across 7 bases. V was clipped by 8 bases and J by 5 bases; unmatched bases: 11. The CDR3 contains 14 residues. Germline CDR1 is SNHLY and CDR2 is FYNNEI. For the CDR3, the DNA is TGTGCCAGCGGGGGGGGGACGCTCTGGGAGACCCAGTACTTC. It encodes CASGGGTLWETQYF.

CDR3 bases: TGTGCCAGCAGCTTGTTGGGCGCGGGACTAGCGGGAGGGCCTTACGAGCAGTACTTC. Amino acid sequence: CASSLLGAGLAGGPYEQYF. The V call is TRBV5-6, the J call TRBJ2-7; 16 positions match TRBD2. V dropped 1 base and J dropped 4; count of bases not matched to a gene: 11. CDR1 and CDR2 (germline): SGHDT, YYEEEE. This CDR3 is 19 amino acids long.

In DNA form, the CDR3 reads TGTGCCAGCAGCACCCAGGCGCCCCCTGACGAGCAGTACTTC. Protein sequence: CASSTQAPPDEQYF. The gene calls are TRBV6-6 and TRBJ2-7; D uncertain. In germline, CDR1 is MNHNY, CDR2 SVGAGI (reference sequence). The CDR3 length is 14 residues. V was trimmed by 6 bases and J by 5 bases, leaving 17 bases between them.

The V gene is TRBV23-1, the J gene TRBJ2-2; D is undetermined. TRBV23-1 is flagged as an ORF with uncertain function. This CDR3 spans 17 amino acids. With 2 bases removed from V and 0 bases from J, the gap between germline ends came to 13 bases. The CDR3: CASSQERRRPNTGELFF. The CDR3 DNA follows: TGCGCCAGCAGTCAAGAACGCCGCAGGCCGAACACCGGGGAGCTGTTTTTT.

CDR3 protein: CASRPGAGNTEAFF. The CDR3 DNA reads TGTGCCAGCAGACCAGGGGCCGGGAACACTGAAGCTTTCTTT. V usage is TRBV7-3 and J usage is TRBJ1-1, with a tentative D call TRBD1 (6 bases). CDR3 length: 14 amino acids. V was trimmed by 6 bases and J by 1 base, leaving 12 bases between them. Germline V gives CDR1 SGHTA, CDR2 FQGTGA.

The CDR3 here is CASSPGAYYGYTF. In DNA form, the CDR3 reads TGTGCCAGCAGCCCAGGGGCTTATTATGGCTACACCTTC. J is TRBJ1-2 and V is TRBV2; D possibly corresponds to TRBD1 (6 bases). CDR1 and CDR2 from the germline V gene are SNHLY and FYNNEI. Deletions cut 6 bases from V and 5 bases from J, with 13 bases between. The CDR3 loop spans 13 amino acids.

This rearrangement joins TRBV10-3 to TRBJ2-3; TRBD2 might be the D (6 bases). This CDR3 spans 17 amino acids. The V and J ends lost 2 bases and 2 bases respectively, with 17 bases between them. Germline CDR1 and CDR2: ENHRY and SYGVKD. The chain's CDR3 is CAISETGTGWDTDTQYF. The CDR3 DNA sequence: TGTGCCATCAGTGAGACCGGGACTGGCTGGGACACAGATACGCAGTATTTT.

The chain is built from TRBV5-6 and TRBJ2-1; D is unresolved. With 2 bases removed from V and 0 bases from J, the gap between germline ends came to 9 bases. This CDR3 contains 15 residues. Germline assignment: CDR1 SGHDT and CDR2 YYEEEE. This CDR3 is CASSLRISSYNEQFF. For the CDR3, the DNA is TGTGCCAGCAGCTTAAGAATTAGCTCCTACAATGAGCAGTTCTTC.

This chain links TRBV5-1 with TRBJ2-3; no definite D call. Per germline, CDR1 SGHRS and CDR2 YFSETQ. This CDR3 contains 15 residues. Trimming shortened V by 2 bases and J by 2 bases, and 12 bases separated the two germline ends. The CDR3, as DNA: TGCGCCAGCAGCTTCGCCCGCCCATACACAGATACGCAGTATTTT. It yields the protein CASSFARPYTDTQYF.

V gene TRBV11-3 combines with J gene TRBJ1-2; possibly TRBD1 for D (6 bases). V was trimmed by 5 bases and J by 3 bases, leaving 16 bases between them. The CDR3 consists of 15 residues. CDR1 SGHNT and CDR2 YENEEA come from the germline V gene. The CDR3 nucleotides read TGTGCCAGCAGCCGGGGAACAGGGCCACACTATGGCTACACCTTC. Protein sequence: CASSRGTGPHYGYTF.

This chain joins TRBV6-1 and TRBJ1-6; D remains ambiguous. Trimming stripped 6 bases from V and 6 bases from J, with 15 bases between. Germline loops: CDR1 MNHNS, CDR2 SASEGT. The CDR3 extends over 15 amino acids. This CDR3 is CASSPRGGSNSPLHF. DNA of the CDR3: TGTGCCAGCAGCCCTCGGGGAGGGAGTAATTCACCCCTCCACTTT.

This clone was seen a single time. This sequence joins TRBV29-1 and TRBJ2-7, with 7 bases identical to TRBD1. J gave up 7 bases and V 0 bases, and 6 bases lay outside the gene matches. Germline-derived CDR1 and CDR2 are SQVTM and ANQGSEA. CDR3 length: 13 residues. The CDR3 region has the DNA TGCAGCGTTGAAGATCCCCTACAGGGGGAGCAGTACTTC. It encodes CSVEDPLQGEQYF.

This chain uses TRBV6-6 with TRBJ1-2; 10 positions agree with TRBD1. The CDR3 is 16 residues long. Germline trimming cut 0 bases from V and 7 bases from J; bases unmatched to any gene: 8. Germline CDR1 MNHNY, CDR2 SVGAGI (reference sequence). The CDR3 region has the DNA TGTGCCAGCAGTTACTCGACGACAGGGGGCGCGTCTGGCTACACCTTC. Translating gives CASSYSTTGGASGYTF.

The chain is built from TRBV5-1 and TRBJ2-7, with D maybe TRBD2 (6 bases). Trimming cost V 1 base and J 6 bases, with 8 bases left between them. This CDR3 comprises 12 residues. Germline values: CDR1 SGHRS, CDR2 YFSETQ. CDR3 in amino acids: CASSLTGVEQYF. The CDR3 DNA reads as TGCGCCAGCAGCTTGACGGGGGTCGAGCAGTACTTC. Full variable domain (missing parts from reference TRBV5-1 and TRBJ2-7): KAGVTQTPRYLIKTRGQQVTLSCSPISGHRSVSWYQQTPGQGLQFLFEYFSETQRNKGNFPGRFSGRQFSNSRSEMNVSTLELGDSALYLCASSLTGVEQYFGPGTRLTVT.

The V gene is TRBV7-2, the J gene TRBJ1-1; 7 positions match TRBD1. The junction had 20 bases not matched to a gene; V was cut back by 6 bases and J by 7 bases. This CDR3 is 17 amino acids long. Germline CDR1 and CDR2: SGHTA and FQGNSA. The CDR3 DNA sequence: TGTGCCAGCAGTAGTACAGGGGCCAAGAACTCGACACTTGAAGCTTTCTTT. The encoded protein is CASSSTGAKNSTLEAFF.

The chain is built from TRBV11-3 and TRBJ1-1; TRBD1 is a possible D gene (5 bases). The germline V and J ends were trimmed by 0 bases and 1 base, with 6 bases remaining between them. CDR3 length: 14 residues. Per the germline V gene, CDR1 is SGHNT and CDR2 is YENEEA. The CDR3 is CASSLDTGNTEAFF. CDR3 sequence (DNA): TGTGCCAGCAGCTTAGACACAGGGAACACTGAAGCTTTCTTT.

V usage is TRBV5-1 and J usage is TRBJ2-5; D might be TRBD1 or TRBD2, each matching 5 bases. V was pared by 4 bases and J by 7 bases, with 23 bases between. CDR1 SGHRS and CDR2 YFSETQ come from the germline V gene. The CDR3 is 16 amino acids. CDR3 DNA sequence: TGCGCCAGCAGCATTCGGGACCGGGCTTCTCTGGGGACCCAGTACTTC. Its protein is CASSIRDRASLGTQYF.

The J gene is TRBJ1-5, the V gene TRBV27; 11 nucleotides line up with TRBD1. This CDR3 is built from 16 residues. In germline, CDR1 is MNHEY, CDR2 SMNVEV (reference sequence). V shed 5 bases and J 1 base; nucleotides not matched to a gene: 4. The CDR3 DNA is TGTGCCAGCAGTCCCGGACAGGGGGCAAGCAATCAGCCCCAGCATTTT. Its protein is CASSPGQGASNQPQHF.

A single count supports this clone. The chain combines TRBV30 with TRBJ1-1; TRBD1 might be the D (6 bases). The CDR3 is made up of 14 amino acids. Germline CDR1 and CDR2: GTSNPN and SVGIG (reference sequence). V lost 4 bases and J 1 base, leaving 13 bases between the germline ends. CDR3 loop: CAWITGLENTEAFF. The CDR3 DNA is TGTGCCTGGATTACAGGGTTGGAGAACACTGAAGCTTTCTTT.